This paragraph covers one T cell receptor (beta chain) sequence. Its antigen remains undetermined. Qualities for individual bases were not recorded, and no much larger clone is one base off. From a lookup of the germline V gene, CDR1 and CDR2 are SNHLY and FYNNEI. Including the terminal cysteine and phenylalanine, the CDR3 comprises 15 residues. The kept DNA is CDR3 alone, 45 bases in frame from the first base. Relative to germline, V is missing 4 bases and J is missing 3 bases, with 5 bases of the junction outside any gene match. The sample belongs to a study of shared clonotypes between healthy human individuals (dated by TCRdb to between 2020 and 2021). About the investigation overall: The cohort included a few men and a couple of women between 18 and 49 years of age. Libraries were prepared and TCR repertoires were sequenced by different laboratories using diverse techniques, in order to increase sequencing depth and limit assay-specific biases. For each donor, CD4 naive and CD4 memory were each given three plates, CD8 naive was given two plates, and CD8 memory was given one plate. Each donor's leukapheresis produced roughly between about 0.9 and 9.5 billion PBMCs. To estimate repertoire size and how much clonotype sharing occurs between individuals, the study deeply sequenced the blood TCR repertoires of five or six healthy adults.

Donors were healthy HIV-negative adults with no recently reported acute infections or vaccinations. Only Caucasian adults living in Nashville, Tennessee, USA were represented among the donors. Magnetic negative selection was used to enrich CD4+ T cells, after which naive cells were positively selected on CD45RA and the negative fraction became the memory subset. Blood was obtained by leukapheresis, after which PBMCs were separated by Ficoll-Histopaque density gradient centrifugation and cryopreserved in liquid nitrogen vapor phase. Purity and quantity of every magnetically sorted T cell population were checked by analytical flow cytometry. Each sorted fraction had its genomic DNA isolated and then quantified by UV absorbance on a Nanodrop 2000c. Using the deep immunoSEQ assay, TCR CDR3 regions were amplified from genomic DNA by multiplex PCR. For each cell subset, the extracted genomic DNA was distributed evenly across all wells of several immunoSEQ 96-well plates, and each plate served as one replicate. For sorted subsets, each replicate PCR was loaded with around 220 ng genomic DNA, equivalent to 32,000 or so T cell genomes. Purified libraries were quantified with a Qubit 3.0 fluorometer, sized on a Bioanalyzer 2100, and re-quantified with the KAPA Library Quantification kit. A separate single-read 150-cycle Illumina NextSeq 550 flow cell was used to sequence each immunoSEQ 96-well plate. In the paper's pipeline: The immunoSEQ output contained only junctional sequences without quality scores, so filtering could not match that applied to full-length reads. To assign V/J genes and CDR3, sequences were annotated using PyIR, a Python wrapper for IgBLAST v1.9, with IMGT germline references. Reads were filtered out if the reads had weak V/J assignments (E-value above 1e-6), no CDR3, stop codons, out-of-frame junctions, or ambiguous translated residues. A V3J clonotype was defined by an identical inferred V gene, J gene, and CDR3 amino acid sequence. Percentage overlap between repertoires was calculated by dividing the number of shared unique clonotypes by the size of the smaller repertoire. Repertoire richness was assessed with RTK rarefaction, the Chao1 estimator, and Recon v2.1 estimates of unobserved clonotypes. Generation probabilities were computed with OLGA for all TCRbeta clonotypes obtained by the gDNA method from a handful of donors. The immuneACCESS repertoire file appears here via TCRdb, limited to in-frame rearrangements. These files lack a portion of the clones; in checked studies, under half of the deficit traces to unresolved V genes, and the cause of the others is not known. V and J calls and clone size come straight from that table; D and trimming were deduced from the DNA. This sample holds around 700,000 clones; 60% to 80% were observed only once. Approximately 2% of the sample belongs to the ten largest clones.

Points the paper makes about the study in general: Because the study included a small number of donors, the genetic and exposure-history diversity represented was limited. Rarefaction of sorted-subset datasets indicated incomplete sequencing despite the large sequencing depth. Approximately 5% of naive CD4, roughly 3.6% of naive CD8, approximately 2% of memory CD4, and 0.4% of memory CD8 clonotypes were shared across a handful of donors. Compared with non-shared clonotypes, clonotypes shared by all four sorted-subset donors had higher generation probabilities. Naive subsets generally had larger estimated clonotype richness than memory subsets did. Sampling was restricted to blood, and TCR repertoires in tissues likely differ from the TCR repertoires found in blood. Based on pairwise subsampling, the degree of clonotype sharing among donors was expected to be affected by sequencing depth.

This receptor chain uses TRBV2 and TRBJ2-1; TRBD1 agrees with 8 junctional bases. Sequencing was performed on memory CD4+ T cells sorted from blood. The label giving this sample's cell subset or site can be read as: CD45RA-negative fraction. The sequence derives from a woman aged 25-40 years in good health. The sequence in DNA is TGTGCCAGCAGTGCCGAGACAGGGGTCTACAATGAGCAGTTCTTC. Its amino acids are CASSAETGVYNEQFF.